This TCR beta chain was profiled in a study of shared clonotypes between healthy human individuals. Germline V gene lookup returns CDR1 SEHNR and CDR2 FQNEAQ (reference sequence). The CDR3 covers 12 residues. The V end was cut by 5 bases, the J end by 6 bases, with 11 bases between. Deep-level settings were used for running the assay. The table came from immunoSEQ multiplex PCR; TCRdb's copy has only in-frame clones and leaves some out. This table has about 1 million clones, roughly 80% appearing once. The TCR was taken from a man aged 18 to 29 in good health. The chain carries TRBV7-9 and TRBJ2-7; no clear D gene. The specimen was memory CD4+ T cells sorted from blood. Subset defined: CD45RA-negative fraction. This CDR3 reads CASSPQSAEQYF. The CDR3 bases are TGTGCCAGCAGCCCCCAGTCGGCCGAGCAGTACTTC.